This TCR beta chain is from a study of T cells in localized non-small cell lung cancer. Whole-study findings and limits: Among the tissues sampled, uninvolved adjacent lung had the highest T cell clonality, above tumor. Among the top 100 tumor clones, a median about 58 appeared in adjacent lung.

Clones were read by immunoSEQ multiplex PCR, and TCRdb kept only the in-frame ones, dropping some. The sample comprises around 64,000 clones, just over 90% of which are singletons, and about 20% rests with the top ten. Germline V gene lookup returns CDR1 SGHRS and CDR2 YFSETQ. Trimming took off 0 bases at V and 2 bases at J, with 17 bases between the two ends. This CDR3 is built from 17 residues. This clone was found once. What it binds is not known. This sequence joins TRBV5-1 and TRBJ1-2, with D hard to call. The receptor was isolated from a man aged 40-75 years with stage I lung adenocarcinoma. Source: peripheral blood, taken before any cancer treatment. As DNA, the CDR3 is TGCGCCAGCAGCTTGGAAGCGCTCGTTTCCACGAACTATGGCTACACCTTC. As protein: CASSLEALVSTNYGYTF.